The 4 T cell receptor beta chains below were found in one sample sequenced in a study of sequential checkpoint blockade in melanoma. Profiling relied on immunoSEQ multiplex PCR, and the TCRdb table lists in-frame clones only, not all of them. Of around 40,000 clones listed, more than 80% are singletons. As for treatment: randomized to nivolumab then ipilimumab (arm A) or the reverse (arm B). Sequencing used CD8+ T cells sorted from blood (inferred from file names), obtained from a patient given nivolumab and ipilimumab in sequence. The source is a human donor with melanoma.

The rearrangement uses TRBV11-3 and TRBJ1-2; TRBD1 matches 8 bases. Germline loops: CDR1 SGHNT, CDR2 YENEEA. The length of the CDR3 is 15 residues. J lost 3 bases, V lost 5 bases, and 8 bases had no gene match. The DNA of the CDR3 is TGTGCCAGCAGCCCCCGACAGGGGCTCGACTATGGCTACACCTTC. It translates to CASSPRQGLDYGYTF.

The J gene is TRBJ2-4, the V gene TRBV7-9; 10 bases match TRBD2. V was pared by 2 bases and J by 6 bases, with 4 bases of the junction left unmatched. The CDR3 extends over 15 amino acids. Germline values: CDR1 SEHNR, CDR2 FQNEAQ (reference sequence). CDR3 region: CASSLLAGVGNIQYF. CDR3 DNA sequence: TGTGCCAGCAGCTTACTAGCGGGAGTTGGAAACATTCAGTACTTC.

The chain has TRBV28 and TRBJ2-7, with D possibly being TRBD1 (6 bases). The germline V and J ends were trimmed by 4 bases and 6 bases, with 13 bases remaining between them. This CDR3 spans 13 amino acids. Germline CDR1 and CDR2: MDHEN and SYDVKM. CDR3 sequence: CASSSLQGFEQYF. The CDR3 region has the DNA TGTGCCAGCAGTTCCCTACAGGGTTTCGAGCAGTACTTC.

J is TRBJ2-1 and V is TRBV25-1; TRBD2 matches 7 bases. This CDR3 contains 15 residues. Looked up from germline, CDR1 is MGHDK and CDR2 is SYGVNS. V was pared by 7 bases and J by 14 bases, with 20 bases of the junction left unmatched. CDR3 region: CASNPSSGNFGGEFF. The CDR3 nucleotides are TGTGCCAGCAACCCGTCCAGCGGGAACTTCGGCGGGGAGTTCTTC.